The TCR beta chain described here comes from a study of T cells in Graves' hyperthyroidism and ophthalmopathy. Regarding the study as a whole: Model output signaled ophthalmopathy a median roughly 6 months ahead of onset.

Amplification of TCR beta CDR3 regions used RNA as the template. HTBI primers drove first-round RT-PCR of the TCR CDR3. From the multiplex PCR reads, TCRdb called clonotypes with MiXCR, one entry per CDR3 protein. The table records a few hundred thousand distinct CDR3 sequences, more than 15% of them present only once. This clonotype was detected many times. Its specificity is unknown. The receptor was derived from a woman in her 40s with Graves' ophthalmopathy. Sequences were obtained from blood.

The CDR3 reads CASRPGLAVGAKNIQYF. As DNA, the CDR3 is TGTGCCAGCAGACCGGGACTAGCGGTGGGGGCCAAAAACATTCAGTACTTC. The chain couples TRBV2 to TRBJ2-4, with TRBD2 identical over 11 bases. Trimming took 6 bases from V and 1 from J; bases not matched to a gene: 8. Germline V gene data show CDR1 as SNHLY and CDR2 as FYNNEI. The CDR3 is made up of 17 amino acids.